These 28 T cell receptor beta chains were all obtained from the same sample, sequenced in a study of cytomegalovirus exposure and HLA in healthy donors. The PCR employed 60 Vbeta primers together with 13 Jbeta primers. The assay was immunoSEQ multiplex PCR, and TCRdb's table has in-frame clones only and misses some. Of roughly 130,000 clones detected, 75% to 90% appear once; the ten largest clones hold more than 3%. The sequenced sample was PBMCs. The receptors come from a male donor in good health and CMV-seronegative.

The V gene is TRBV19, the J gene TRBJ2-6; a weak D match, TRBD2 (6 bases). The CDR3 loop spans 15 amino acids. Germline lookup yields CDR1 LNHDA and CDR2 SQIVND (reference sequence). Trimming took off 5 bases at V and 8 bases at J, with 16 bases between the two ends. CDR3 sequence reads: CASSPGLLRTNVLTF. CDR3 nucleotide sequence: TGTGCCAGTAGTCCGGGACTGCTGCGAACCAACGTCCTGACTTTC.

V and J are TRBV19 and TRBJ2-3; TRBD2 might be the D (7 bases). V gave up 4 bases and J gave up 5 bases, with 13 bases separating them. CDR3 length: 14 amino acids. Germline V lookup: CDR1 LNHDA, CDR2 SQIVND (reference sequence). CDR3 in DNA: TGTGCCAGTAGTAGGAGGGGGGGCCAAGATACGCAGTATTTT. Its protein product is CASSRRGGQDTQYF.

The V and J genes are TRBV5-1 and TRBJ2-7; 7 nucleotides align to TRBD2. Germline V gene data show CDR1 as SGHRS and CDR2 as YFSETQ. The CDR3 has 12 amino acids. Germline trimming cut 4 bases from V and 5 bases from J; bases unmatched to any gene: 3. Here the CDR3 DNA reads TGCGCCAGCAGCGCGGGACTAAACGAGCAGTACTTC. As protein: CASSAGLNEQYF. Filled out from reference TRBV5-1 and TRBJ2-7, the complete variable domain reads KAGVTQTPRYLIKTRGQQVTLSCSPISGHRSVSWYQQTPGQGLQFLFEYFSETQRNKGNFPGRFSGRQFSNSRSEMNVSTLELGDSALYLCASSAGLNEQYFGPGTRLTVT.

Only one count was recorded for this clone. The rearrangement uses TRBV5-1 and TRBJ1-2, with TRBD1 as a possible D gene (5 bases). Germline CDR1 reads SGHRS; CDR2 reads YFSETQ. Trimming removed 4 bases from V and 4 bases from J, with 17 bases in between. The CDR3 is 15 residues long. The CDR3 DNA sequence: TGCGCCAGCAGCCAGAATTCTCAGGGTTTCTATGGCTACACCTTC. Translated, it gives CASSQNSQGFYGYTF. Based on the CDR3 plus reference TRBV5-1 and TRBJ1-2, the full variable domain is KAGVTQTPRYLIKTRGQQVTLSCSPISGHRSVSWYQQTPGQGLQFLFEYFSETQRNKGNFPGRFSGRQFSNSRSEMNVSTLELGDSALYLCASSQNSQGFYGYTFGSGTRLTVV.

The chain links TRBV27 to TRBJ1-2; 8 bases are shared with TRBD1. Germline values: CDR1 MNHEY, CDR2 SMNVEV (reference sequence). The CDR3 consists of 13 residues. V lost 5 bases to trimming and J lost 4 bases; unmatched junction nucleotides: 3. The CDR3 bases are TGTGCCAGCAGTGACAGGGGATCCTATGGCTACACCTTC. The encoded protein is CASSDRGSYGYTF.

The chain employs TRBV5-1 and TRBJ1-1, with 9 bases matching TRBD1. Germline V lookup: CDR1 SGHRS, CDR2 YFSETQ. The V and J ends lost 3 bases and 5 bases, in that order; junction bases with no gene match: 11. The CDR3 has 16 residues. The CDR3 loop is CASSWTSGTGRTEAFF. The CDR3 DNA reads as TGCGCCAGCAGCTGGACCTCCGGGACAGGGAGGACTGAAGCTTTCTTT.

This rearrangement joins TRBV10-1 to TRBJ2-1; 8 bases align to TRBD1. This CDR3 spans 15 amino acids. From germline, CDR1 is WNHNN and CDR2 SYGVQD (reference sequence). The V segment lost 7 bases and the J segment 8 bases; nucleotides outside the gene matches: 13. The CDR3 nucleotides read TGCGCCAGCAACAGAGATTGGCAGGGGGCCGATGAGCAGTTCTTC. Amino acid sequence: CASNRDWQGADEQFF.

Comments on this clone: One junction end disagrees with the germline gene, perhaps due to a read error. The J gene is TRBJ2-5, the V gene TRBV7-9; 10 bases are shared with TRBD2. This CDR3 region has 16 residues. CDR1 SEHNR and CDR2 FQNEAQ come from the germline V gene (reference sequence). The CDR3 DNA is TGTGCCAGCAGCTTAGCGCAACTAGCGGGGTTCGAGATCCAGTACTTC. This translates into CASSLAQLAGFEIQYF.

This clone appeared once. This chain links TRBV15 with TRBJ2-1; perhaps TRBD2 as D (5 bases). V lost 0 bases and J 12 bases, leaving 21 bases between the germline ends. Germline V gene data show CDR1 as LNHNV and CDR2 as YYDKDF (reference sequence). The CDR3 has 16 amino acids. The CDR3 loop reads CATSRDVGGYSFGQFF. The CDR3, as DNA: TGTGCCACCAGCAGAGATGTCGGCGGGTACAGCTTCGGGCAGTTCTTC. The entire variable domain, with the rest obtained from reference TRBV15 and TRBJ2-1, is as follows: DAMVIQNPRYQVTQFGKPVTLSCSQTLNHNVMYWYQQKSSQAPKLLFHYYDKDFNNEADTPDNFQSRRPNTSFCFLDIRSPGLGDTAMYLCATSRDVGGYSFGQFFGPGTRLTVL.

The rearrangement uses TRBV27 and TRBJ2-3, with 12 bases fitting TRBD2. With V trimmed by 6 bases and J by 6 bases, 13 bases remained unmatched. CDR1 is MNHEY and CDR2 is SMNVEV in the germline V gene (reference sequence). The CDR3 length is 17 residues. CDR3 region: CASRLSSGGDPTDTQYF. Written as DNA, the CDR3 is TGTGCCAGCAGACTCTCTAGCGGGGGGGATCCCACGGATACGCAGTATTTT.

This clone was counted once. V is TRBV11-2 and J is TRBJ1-1; the match to TRBD1 covers 9 bases. This CDR3 region has 14 residues. Germline CDR1 reads SGHAT; CDR2 reads FQNNGV. Unmatched junction bases numbered 3, after V lost 3 bases and J lost 4 bases. DNA for the CDR3: TGTGCCAGCAGCTTCCGGGGACAGGGCACTGAAGCTTTCTTT. As protein: CASSFRGQGTEAFF.

J is TRBJ2-6 and V is TRBV29-1; D is unresolved. Trimming removed 7 bases from V and 6 bases from J, with 22 bases in between. Germline V gene data show CDR1 as SQVTM and CDR2 as ANQGSEA. The CDR3 has 16 residues. This CDR3 reads CSAIEIGGTLANVLTF. The CDR3 region has the DNA TGCAGCGCAATTGAGATTGGCGGAACCTTGGCCAACGTCCTGACTTTC.

This rearrangement joins TRBV5-1 to TRBJ1-2, with D hard to call. The V gene's germline CDR1 is SGHRS and CDR2 YFSETQ. CDR3 length equals 16 residues. Deletions cut 0 bases from V and 0 bases from J, with 12 bases between. The CDR3 coding sequence is TGCGCCAGCAGCTTGGCCGGGGAGCTTCCTAACTATGGCTACACCTTC. This codes for CASSLAGELPNYGYTF.

A few counts support this clone. V usage is TRBV25-1 and J usage is TRBJ2-7; 8 bases align to TRBD1. In germline, CDR1 is MGHDK, CDR2 SYGVNS. CDR3 length: 13 amino acids. V trimming: 4 bases; J trimming: 5 bases; junction bases outside the gene matches: 4. CDR3 DNA sequence: TGTGCCAGCAGTGTCACAGGGGGGAACGAGCAGTACTTC. Translation: CASSVTGGNEQYF.

The V gene is TRBV6-1, the J gene TRBJ1-1, with 9 bases fitting TRBD1. V was pared by 5 bases and J by 4 bases, with 8 bases of the junction left unmatched. CDR3 size: 15 residues. Germline CDR1 and CDR2: MNHNS and SASEGT. CDR3 sequence reads: CASSSGQGSVTEAFF. The CDR3 DNA sequence: TGTGCCAGCAGTTCGGGACAGGGTTCGGTCACTGAAGCTTTCTTT.

Details on this clone: The same CDR3 can be traced to other DNA sequences in this sample. The J gene is TRBJ1-1, the V gene TRBV6-5; the match to TRBD1 covers 8 bases. Trimming took 5 bases from V and 1 from J; bases not matched to a gene: 3. The CDR3 is 14 amino acids. CDR1 and CDR2 (germline): MNHEY, SVGAGI. This CDR3 is CASSRTGSNTEAFF. The CDR3 bases are TGTGCCAGCAGTCGGACAGGGTCGAACACTGAAGCTTTCTTT.

V gene TRBV15 combines with J gene TRBJ2-5; the D gene is possibly TRBD1 (6 bases). The CDR3 has 15 residues. In germline, CDR1 is LNHNV, CDR2 YYDKDF (reference sequence). V was clipped by 2 bases and J by 0 bases, with 10 bases between them. CDR3 loop: CATSRSWTDQETQYF. The CDR3 coding sequence is TGTGCCACCAGCAGATCCTGGACAGACCAAGAGACCCAGTACTTC.

CDR3 loop: CAISGASGQPTYNEQFF. As DNA, the CDR3 is TGTGCCATCAGTGGAGCATCAGGACAGCCAACGTACAATGAGCAGTTCTTC. The chain links TRBV10-3 to TRBJ2-1; weak D call: TRBD1 (6 bases). The CDR3 is 17 amino acids. The V gene lost 4 bases and the J gene lost 4 bases, with 20 bases spanning the gap. Looked up from germline, CDR1 is ENHRY and CDR2 is SYGVKD.

This chain links TRBV7-2 with TRBJ1-1; no clear D gene. The CDR3 is made up of 15 amino acids. Germline V lookup: CDR1 SGHTA, CDR2 FQGNSA. V was pared by 1 base and J by 0 bases, with 9 bases between. CDR3 sequence: CASSLGRQLNTEAFF. CDR3 nucleotide sequence: TGTGCCAGCAGCTTAGGCAGGCAATTGAACACTGAAGCTTTCTTT. Supplemented by reference TRBV7-2 and TRBJ1-1, the full variable domain reads GAGVSQSPSNKVTEKGKDVELRCDPISGHTALYWYRQSLGQGLEFLIYFQGNSAPDKSGLPSDRFSAERTGGSVSTLTIQRTQQEDSAVYLCASSLGRQLNTEAFFGQGTRLTVV.

The chain links TRBV6-1 to TRBJ1-1; no reliable D call. This CDR3 contains 13 residues. V shed 4 bases and J shed 1 base, with 7 bases lying between them. Germline assignment: CDR1 MNHNS and CDR2 SASEGT. The CDR3 bases are TGTGCCAGCAGTGCCCCACAGAACACTGAAGCTTTCTTT. This codes for CASSAPQNTEAFF.

The CDR3 region has the DNA TGTGCCAGCTCACATCGTAGGGGGCGTGTCCCGTCCAACGTCCTGACTTTC. Its translation: CASSHRRGRVPSNVLTF. The V and J genes are TRBV18 and TRBJ2-6; 7 bases line up with TRBD1. The CDR3 consists of 17 residues. Germline V CDR1 and CDR2: KGHSH, LQKENI. J gave up 8 bases and V 4 bases, and 14 bases lay outside the gene matches.

The V gene is TRBV4-2, the J gene TRBJ1-1; 8 bases are shared with TRBD1. This CDR3 is 14 amino acids long. CDR1 and CDR2 (germline): LGHNA, YNFKEQ. Trimming took 4 bases from V and 10 from J; bases not matched to a gene: 11. The CDR3 DNA reads as TGTGCCAGCAGCCCTAGTCAGGACAGGGAGGGAGCTTTCTTT. It codes for CASSPSQDREGAFF.

This clone appeared a few times. The chain carries TRBV7-9 and TRBJ1-4; D is possibly TRBD1 (6 bases). The germline gives CDR1 SEHNR, CDR2 FQNEAQ (reference sequence). Trimming removed 5 bases from V and 4 bases from J, with 14 bases in between. This CDR3 region has 15 residues. CDR3 DNA: TGTGCCAGCAGCGTCGGACAGTTGGTTAATGAAAAACTGTTTTTT. Protein product: CASSVGQLVNEKLFF.

The genes are TRBV6-1 and TRBJ2-1, with 8 bases matching TRBD2. This CDR3 spans 14 amino acids. Germline V gives CDR1 MNHNS, CDR2 SASEGT. Losses at the gene ends were 5 bases for V and 6 bases for J; bases not matched to a gene: 6. This chain's CDR3 is CASSSGLGINEQFF. CDR3 in DNA: TGTGCCAGCAGTTCGGGACTAGGGATCAATGAGCAGTTCTTC.

This chain uses TRBV5-1 with TRBJ2-5; D might be TRBD2 (6 bases). This CDR3 has 13 residues. The V and J ends lost 4 bases and 2 bases respectively, with 9 bases between them. Germline loops: CDR1 SGHRS, CDR2 YFSETQ. CDR3: CASSLLAQETQYF. CDR3 coding DNA: TGCGCCAGCAGCCTACTAGCTCAAGAGACCCAGTACTTC.

The rearrangement uses TRBV18 and TRBJ2-7; possible D gene TRBD2, 6 bases. V lost 6 bases, J lost 3 bases, and 15 bases lay in between. The CDR3 sequence is 14 residues long. The germline V gene has CDR1 KGHSH and CDR2 LQKENI. The CDR3 region has the DNA TGTGCCAGCTCCCGCGACGGGGGAAGCTACGAGCAGTACTTC. It codes for CASSRDGGSYEQYF.

This clone was observed a single time. The J gene is TRBJ1-1, the V gene TRBV7-8; 12 bases fit TRBD1. The CDR3 extends over 16 amino acids. J gave up 5 bases and V 1 base, and 5 bases lay outside the gene matches. Germline CDR1 SGHVS, CDR2 FQNEAQ. The CDR3 sequence: CASSLGGTGGWTEAFF. CDR3 DNA sequence: TGTGCCAGCAGCTTAGGAGGGACAGGGGGCTGGACTGAAGCTTTCTTT.

This chain connects TRBV5-1 to TRBJ1-1; TRBD1 matches 8 bases. The J segment lost 11 bases and the V segment lost 2 bases, leaving 11 bases of the junction unmatched. The CDR3 is 14 amino acids. The germline CDR1 and CDR2 sequences are SGHRS and YFSETQ. CDR3 DNA sequence: TGCGCCAGCAGCTTCGATCCGGAGGACAGGGCCGCTTTCTTT. Translated: CASSFDPEDRAAFF.